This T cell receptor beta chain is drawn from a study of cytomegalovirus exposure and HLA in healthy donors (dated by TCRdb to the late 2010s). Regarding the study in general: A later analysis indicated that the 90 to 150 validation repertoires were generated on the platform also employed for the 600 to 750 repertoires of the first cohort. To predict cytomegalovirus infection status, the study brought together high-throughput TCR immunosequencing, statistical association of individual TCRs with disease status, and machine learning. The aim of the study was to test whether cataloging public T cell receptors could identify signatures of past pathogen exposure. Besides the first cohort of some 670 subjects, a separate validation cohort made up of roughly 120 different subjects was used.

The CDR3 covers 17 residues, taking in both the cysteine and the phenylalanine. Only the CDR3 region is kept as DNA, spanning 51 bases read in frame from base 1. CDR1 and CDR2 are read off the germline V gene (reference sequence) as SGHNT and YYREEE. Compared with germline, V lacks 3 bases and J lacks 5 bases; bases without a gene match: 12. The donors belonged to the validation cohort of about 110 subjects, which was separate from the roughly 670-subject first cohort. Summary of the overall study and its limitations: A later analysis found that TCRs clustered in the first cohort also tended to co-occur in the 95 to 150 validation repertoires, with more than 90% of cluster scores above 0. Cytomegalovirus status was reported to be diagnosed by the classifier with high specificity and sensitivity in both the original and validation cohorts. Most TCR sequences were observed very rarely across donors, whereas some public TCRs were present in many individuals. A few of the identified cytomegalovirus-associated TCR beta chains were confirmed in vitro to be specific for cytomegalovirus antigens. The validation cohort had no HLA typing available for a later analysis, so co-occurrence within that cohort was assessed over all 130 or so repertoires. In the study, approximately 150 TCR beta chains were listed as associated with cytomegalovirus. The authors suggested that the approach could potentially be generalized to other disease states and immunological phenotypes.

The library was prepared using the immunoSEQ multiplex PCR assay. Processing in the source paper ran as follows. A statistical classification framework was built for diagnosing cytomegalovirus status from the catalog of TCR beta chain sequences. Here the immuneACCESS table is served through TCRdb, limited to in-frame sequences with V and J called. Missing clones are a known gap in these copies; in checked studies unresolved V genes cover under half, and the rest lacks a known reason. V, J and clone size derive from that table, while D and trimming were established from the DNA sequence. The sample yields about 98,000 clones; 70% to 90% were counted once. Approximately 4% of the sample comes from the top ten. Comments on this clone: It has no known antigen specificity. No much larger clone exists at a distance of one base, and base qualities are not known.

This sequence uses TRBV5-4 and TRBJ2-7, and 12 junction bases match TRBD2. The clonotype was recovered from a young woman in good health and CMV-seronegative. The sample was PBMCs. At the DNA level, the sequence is TGTGCCAGCAGCTCCTTCGTACTAGCGGGAGGATCCCACGAGCAGTACTTC. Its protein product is CASSSFVLAGGSHEQYF.